This T cell receptor (beta chain) was recovered during a study of shared clonotypes between healthy human individuals. Study observations and caveats: Despite large depth, rarefaction showed incomplete sorted-subset sequencing. Clonotypes that were shared across four donors made up around 4.6% of naive CD4 clonotypes. Against clonotypes common to all four donors, non-shared ones had lower generation probabilities.

V was clipped by 0 bases and J by 2 bases, with 12 bases between them. The CDR3 contains 16 residues. CDR1 and CDR2 (germline): SGDLS, YYNGEE. Here immunoSEQ multiplex PCR was the method, and the copy in TCRdb shows in-frame clones only, minus some. The sample contains some 700,000 clones, 90% of which appear only once. On this clone itself: Antigen: not known.

This TCR came from a man between 18 and 29 years old in good health. Some clones in this sample may be carry-over from other donors' samples. The rearrangement links TRBV9 to TRBJ1-3, with a weak D call TRBD1 (5 bases). Sequenced sample: memory CD8+ T cells from PBMCs. Regarding subset: CD45RO+ cells pooled with CCR7-negative TemRA cells. The CDR3 bases are TGTGCCAGCAGCGTAGGAAGAGTGGGACCTGGAAACACCATATATTTT. This codes for CASSVGRVGPGNTIYF.